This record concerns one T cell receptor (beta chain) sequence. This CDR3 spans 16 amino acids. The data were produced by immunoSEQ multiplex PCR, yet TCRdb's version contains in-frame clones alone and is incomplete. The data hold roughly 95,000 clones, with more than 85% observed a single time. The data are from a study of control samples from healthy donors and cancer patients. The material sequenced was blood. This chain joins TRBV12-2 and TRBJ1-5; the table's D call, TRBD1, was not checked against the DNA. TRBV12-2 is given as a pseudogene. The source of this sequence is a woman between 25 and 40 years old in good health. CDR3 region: CASRLAWDRAYQPQHF. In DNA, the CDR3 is TGTGCAAGTCGCTTAGCGTGGGACAGGGCCTATCAGCCCCAGCATTTT.